This TCR beta chain was recovered during a study of blood T cells in healthy people across ages. This CDR3 is built from 16 residues. Germline lookup yields CDR1 MGHRA and CDR2 YSYEKL. The V end was cut by 0 bases, the J end by 5 bases, with 16 bases between. General observations from the study: Versus aged donors, long-lived donors had higher diversity and more naive CD4+ cells. Observed TCR beta diversity per million T cells went down as age went up. This fall followed a roughly linear course with age.

Comments on this clonotype: Its matching antigen is unknown.

PCR was performed a second time for about 7 to 12 cycles using a sample-barcoded 5' primer and a J-beta primer mix. TCRdb independently ran MiXCR on the 5' RACE reads; one entry per CDR3 protein. This sample carries roughly 650,000 distinct CDR3 sequences, 32% of them seen once, and the ten largest clones take 15%. The sequence was collected from an elderly woman in good health. The sample comprised blood. The chain recombines TRBV4-1 with TRBJ2-5; either TRBD1 or TRBD2 may supply D (5 bases each). The CDR3 spells CASSQDPGTGGETQYF. DNA of the CDR3: TGCGCCAGCAGCCAAGATCCGGGGACGGGCGGCGAGACCCAGTACTTC.